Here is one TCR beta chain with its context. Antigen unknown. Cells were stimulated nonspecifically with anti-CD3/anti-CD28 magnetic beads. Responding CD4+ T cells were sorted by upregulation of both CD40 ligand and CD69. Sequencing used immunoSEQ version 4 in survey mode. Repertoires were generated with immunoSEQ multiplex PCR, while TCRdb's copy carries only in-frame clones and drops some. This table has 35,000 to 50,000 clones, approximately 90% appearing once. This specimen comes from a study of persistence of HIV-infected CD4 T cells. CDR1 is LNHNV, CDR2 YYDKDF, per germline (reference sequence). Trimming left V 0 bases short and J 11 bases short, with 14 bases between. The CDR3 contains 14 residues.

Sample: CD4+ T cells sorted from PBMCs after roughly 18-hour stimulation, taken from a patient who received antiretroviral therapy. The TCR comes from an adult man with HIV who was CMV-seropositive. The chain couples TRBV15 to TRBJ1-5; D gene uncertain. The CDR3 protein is CATSRDQFVEAQHF. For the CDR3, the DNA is TGTGCCACCAGCAGAGATCAGTTTGTTGAGGCCCAGCATTTT.